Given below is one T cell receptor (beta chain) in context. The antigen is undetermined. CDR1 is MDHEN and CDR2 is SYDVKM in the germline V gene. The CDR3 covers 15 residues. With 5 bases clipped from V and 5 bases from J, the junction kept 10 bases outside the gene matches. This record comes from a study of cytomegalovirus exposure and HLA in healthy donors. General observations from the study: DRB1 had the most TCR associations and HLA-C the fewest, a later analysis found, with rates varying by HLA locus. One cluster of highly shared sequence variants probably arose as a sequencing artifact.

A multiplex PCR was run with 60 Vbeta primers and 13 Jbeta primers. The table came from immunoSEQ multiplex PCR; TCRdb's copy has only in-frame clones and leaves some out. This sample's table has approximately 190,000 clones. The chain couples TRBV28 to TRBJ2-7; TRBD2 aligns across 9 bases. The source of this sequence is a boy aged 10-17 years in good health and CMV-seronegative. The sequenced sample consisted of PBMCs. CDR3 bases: TGTGCCAGCAGTCTCCGGGTTGCGGGGGGGCACGAGCAGTACTTC. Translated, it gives CASSLRVAGGHEQYF.